Detailed here is one T cell receptor beta chain. At least 7 million PBMCs were isolated per sample. The amount of total RNA extracted per sample was at least 5 micrograms. The entry originates in a study of blood T cells in healthy people across ages. Study overall: There was about one barcoded beta molecule captured by template switching per two T cells.

It was with a sample-barcoded 5' primer and a J-beta primer mix that a second PCR of roughly 7 to 12 cycles was run. Every cDNA molecule carried a tag from a template-switch adaptor bearing 12 random nucleotides. TCRdb reprocessed the 5' RACE reads via MiXCR and lists one record per CDR3 protein. This table has about 2 million distinct CDR3 sequences, just under 50% appearing once. V shed 1 base and J shed 1 base, with 4 bases lying between them. Germline V gene sequence: CDR1 DFQATT, CDR2 SNEGSKA (reference sequence). This CDR3 is built from 12 residues. Material: blood. The sequence came from a woman aged 40-49 years in good health. This chain connects TRBV20-1 to TRBJ1-1, with D hard to call. The CDR3 sequence is CSARVPNTEAFF. Written as DNA, the CDR3 is TGCAGTGCTAGAGTACCGAACACTGAAGCTTTCTTT.